This record looks at one T cell receptor (beta chain) sequence and its context. This clonotype was seen ten or more times. The antigen it binds to is not known. Within one base of it there is no much larger clone, and no base qualities were kept. This entry is derived from a study of regulatory T cells in long-lasting Graves disease listed by TCRdb under 2021. In terms of the full investigation: Antithyroid drugs had been taken for less than 3 months by newly diagnosed Graves' disease patients. Patients with persistent Graves' disease were compared with patients with newly diagnosed Graves' disease using TCR sequencing and RNA sequencing of peripheral blood. The study took place in China and was registered as a clinical trial. A total of roughly 33 samples were covered by TCR sequencing, comprising approximately 13 persistent and about 20 newly diagnosed Graves' disease patients.

This specimen's time point label, interpreted: newly diagnosed GD, antithyroid drugs for less than 3 months. For both TCR sequencing and RNA sequencing, RNA was extracted from PBMCs in TRIzol. Graves' disease was diagnosed according to American Thyroid Association guidelines. Recruitment of patients was carried out at an endocrinology department in Xi'an, China. From each patient, approximately 10 milliliters of peripheral blood was collected into an EDTA anticoagulant tube. Ficoll Paque Plus density gradient separation was used to isolate PBMCs, and no further T cell sorting was performed. An Agilent 2100 Bioanalyzer and agarose gel were used to check RNA quality, and a NanoDrop 2000 was used to measure RNA concentration. Beyond this particular receptor, the publication reports: Patients with persistent disease shared more public clonotypes (approximately 2,500) than newly diagnosed patients did (approximately 1,000). Sequencing and analysis were limited to the TCR beta chain. The small sample size was acknowledged by the authors as a limitation that may reduce accuracy. Peripheral blood alone was examined, since thyroid tissue, which constituted the primary lesion, could not be accessed. Persistent Graves' disease patients showed lower TCR Shannon entropy and fewer highly expanded clones than newly diagnosed patients, suggesting clonal expansion. TRBV28, TRBJ1-2 and TRBJ2-5 were preferentially used in persistent disease, while TRBV20-1 and TRBJ2-1 were favored in newly diagnosed disease.

Receptor amplification or capture employed multiplex PCR. The reads were generated on an Illumina HiSeq 4000. To build TCR beta libraries, CDR3 regions were amplified by Arm-PCR using iRepertoire HTBI primers. PCR products were gel purified before sequencing. The study's own analysis went as follows. A total of some 60 TRBV and 14 TRBJ segments were identified across samples and were used for gene usage analysis of CDR3 amino acid clonotypes. COPE and FqMerger were used to merge filtered high-quality paired reads into contigs. Contigs were aligned with BLAST to IMGT TRBV, TRBD and TRBJ reference genes, and CDR3 was defined per IMGT. Highly expanded clones were defined as clonotypes with a frequency above 0.1%. Repertoire diversity was measured by Shannon entropy, and V-J evenness by the Gini coefficient. Clonotypes shared by more than one individual were considered public. TCRdb redid the processing of the public reads, applying fastp at Q25 and MiXCR, and retained in-frame beta chains. Each entry merges the rows of one CDR3 protein and shows their most common DNA and genes. The V and J calls and clone size come from TCRdb's table, not from the authors' own analysis. The sample profile shows 400,000 to 550,000 distinct CDR3 sequences; 15% of them were found once. Over 15% of the sample belongs to the ten largest clones.

The CDR3 covers 15 residues, taking in both the cysteine and the phenylalanine. The entry retains the CDR3 DNA only, 45 bases that are in frame from base 1. In the germline V gene, CDR1 corresponds to SNHLY and CDR2 to FYNNEI. V loses 3 bases, J loses 5 bases, and the germline ends lie 17 bases apart. This sample also appeared in a second study, on T cells in Graves' hyperthyroidism and ophthalmopathy. That second report states: A patient counted as having stable Graves' hyperthyroidism if no progression to ophthalmopathy occurred over 18 months of follow-up. Hyperthyroidism patients were newly diagnosed, with disease duration under 2 months, and aged 18 to 65 years. The study excluded patients with uncontrolled infections, other autoimmune diseases, pregnancy or lactation. Diagnoses were based on clinical symptoms, serum thyroxine and TRAb, thyroid ultrasound and orbital computed tomography. For the first round of RT-PCR on the TCR CDR3, the HTBI primer set was used together with the Qiagen OneStep RT-PCR kit. Most expanded thyroid clonotypes (frequency above 0.001) were also detected in blood, a finding suggesting that blood repertoires may reflect thyroid immune responses. A 13 V-J signature model separated ophthalmopathy from stable hyperthyroidism, with around 90% sensitivity and 81.08% specificity in cross-validation and 80%/75% in testing. In validation, progression to ophthalmopathy was predicted by the model with about 70% sensitivity and 72% to 80% specificity, a median of roughly six months before onset. To identify TCR V-J signatures that set the groups apart, the researchers used a discovery cohort of about a hundred patients, made up of about 44 with Graves' ophthalmopathy and 57 with stable Graves' hyperthyroidism. An independent validation cohort of about 20 hyperthyroidism patients and some 15 patients who later progressed to ophthalmopathy tested prospective prediction of ophthalmopathy. For training and testing, the 110 or so patients in the discovery cohort were randomly divided in a 7:3 ratio. Thyroid tissue and blood T-cell repertoires from six or seven Graves' hyperthyroidism patients were also compared in the study. After blood sampling, hyperthyroidism patients were treated with methimazole at a starting dose of 30 mg daily, and ophthalmopathy patients were treated with high-dose intravenous methylprednisolone. A second multiplex PCR round built the libraries, followed by size selection and purification. Sequencing of the libraries was done on an Illumina HiSeq2000 using paired-end 100 bp reads. SOAPnuke was used to process the raw data, removing reads that contained adapters or uncalled bases, had a mean Phred below 15, or lacked an exact match to the constant primer or identifier. COPE v1.2.5 was used to merge the high-quality paired reads, and each unique nucleotide sequence was defined as a clonotype. Clonotypes were aligned to IMGT TRBV, TRBD and TRBJ reference segments using MiTCR v1.1. The analysis was restricted to V-J combinations with a frequency above 0.0001, which together covered 98% to 99.2% of the repertoires. A TCS score was defined as the ratio between F50 (clonal expansion) and ExV (chaos), using BLOSUM62-based TCRdist between CDR3 peptides within each V-J. Welch's t-statistics and random forest reduced roughly 540 V-J features to roughly 13, which were used in a naive Bayes classifier (R e1071). No statistical method was used to fix the sample size in advance, and group allocation was not hidden from the investigators. According to the paper, TCR Vbeta CDR3 sequencing was carried out on 120 to 150 peripheral blood samples, which came from fewer than 50 ophthalmopathy, 80 or so hyperthyroidism and approximately 17 progressor patients.

This receptor was identified in a woman aged 25 to 39 with Graves disease. Donor details come from another sample of the same person, matched by shared clones. This specimen was peripheral blood mononuclear cells (PBMCs), taken at new diagnosis, from a patient treated with antithyroid drugs. The sequence links TRBV2 to TRBJ2-7, with the D gene not confidently named. Here is the DNA: TGTGCCAGCAGTGATGGCAGGTGGTTCTCGGACGAGCAGTACTTC. This sequence encodes CASSDGRWFSDEQYF.